The TCR beta chain described here comes from a study of cytomegalovirus exposure and HLA in healthy donors. Notes on the study in general: Most subjects had HLA-A and HLA-B alleles reportedly predicted accurately by TCR beta sequences. Presence/absence analyses rested on an assumption that sequencing depth was roughly uniform across donors.

PCR used 60 Vbeta primers and 13 Jbeta primers. Original analysis: In a later analysis, the count reached some 88 million unique TCR beta chains, with 9 million to 11 million shared. Libraries were prepared by immunoSEQ multiplex PCR; TCRdb keeps only in-frame clonotypes and omits some of them. V and J calls and clone size are as listed in that table; D and trimming were resolved from the DNA. The repertoire includes 120,000 to 150,000 clones, around 65% of them detected once, and approximately 6.5% sits in the top ten. Concerning this clone: Its specificity is not known.

The receptor was derived from a woman aged 55 to 70 in good health and CMV-seronegative. Sample: PBMCs.

CDR3 sequence: CASSLAVGRGGYEQYF. CDR3 nucleotide sequence: TGTGCCAGCAGCTTGGCGGTGGGAAGGGGGGGCTACGAGCAGTACTTC. The V and J genes are TRBV5-6 and TRBJ2-7; possible D gene TRBD2, 7 bases. The CDR3 extends over 16 amino acids. Germline V lookup: CDR1 SGHDT, CDR2 YYEEEE. Trimming removed 0 bases at V and 3 bases at J, with 16 bases between.